This record concerns one TCR beta chain sequence. As yet, its antigen is unknown. The sample comes from a study of CD8 T cells in Susac syndrome. CD8+ and CD4+ T cells from blood underwent TCR beta sequencing, which was carried out in a high-throughput format. Both CD4+ and CD8+ T cells were negatively isolated, and TEMRA cells underwent FACS enrichment. Trimming stripped 1 base from V and 3 bases from J, with 5 bases between. There are 12 residues in the CDR3. CDR1 GTSNPN and CDR2 SVGIG come from the germline V gene (reference sequence). The RNA input was about 0.45 to 1 ug, and it was reverse transcribed with random hexamers. Multiplex PCR with immunoSEQ amplified the TCR beta CDR3 across 54 Vbeta and 13 Jbeta. TCRdb ran MiXCR on the immunoSEQ multiplex PCR reads and lists one entry per CDR3 protein. The sample consists of fewer than 350,000 distinct CDR3 sequences, about nine tenths of them appearing once.

Study results and limitations: A relatively small number of individuals underwent TCR sequencing and HLA analysis.

The sequence came from a human donor with multiple sclerosis. The chain recombines TRBV30 with TRBJ2-3; the D gene could be TRBD1 or TRBD2 (5 bases each). The sequenced material came from CD8+ T cells from PBMCs. The CDR3 DNA is TGTGCCTGGAGTGGGGGGACAGATACGCAGTATTTT. Translated, it gives CAWSGGTDTQYF.